This T cell receptor (beta chain) comes out of a study of T cells in Graves' hyperthyroidism and ophthalmopathy. General study findings and limits: Model-based prediction identified ophthalmopathy a median around 6.5 months prior to its onset. Ophthalmopathy stood apart from stable hyperthyroidism in a 13 V-J model. Most clonotypes that expanded in the thyroid above 0.001 also showed up in blood.

In this sample, this clonotype turned up many times. Its antigen is unknown. RNA transcripts gave rise to amplified TCR beta CDR3 regions. The HTBI set primed first-round TCR CDR3 RT-PCR. TCRdb reprocessed the multiplex PCR reads via MiXCR and lists one record per CDR3 protein. The sample yields 550,000 to 700,000 distinct CDR3 sequences, under 60% seen once. With 2 bases clipped from V and 9 bases from J, the junction kept 12 bases outside the gene matches. Germline CDR1 and CDR2: PRHDT and FYEKMQ (reference sequence). The CDR3 spans 16 residues. Diagnoses used clinical symptoms, serum thyroxine and TRAb, thyroid ultrasound and orbital computed tomography.

The sample was peripheral blood or thyroid tissue (not recorded which). The TCR comes from an adult woman with Graves' disease, either hyperthyroidism or ophthalmopathy (not recorded which). The rearrangement uses TRBV13 and TRBJ2-7; 11 bases match TRBD2. DNA for the CDR3: TGTGCCAGCAGCTTAAGGGGGACTAGCGGACTACGGGGGCAGTACTTC. This sequence encodes CASSLRGTSGLRGQYF.